The entry that follows covers one T cell receptor (beta chain) sequence. Germline trimming cut 4 bases from V and 1 base from J; bases unmatched to any gene: 3. CDR1 and CDR2 from the germline V gene are SGHNT and YYREEE (reference sequence). This CDR3 has 14 amino acids. Sequencing was performed with immunoSEQ multiplex PCR; in TCRdb, only in-frame clones are kept and a portion is missing. Among a few thousand clones listed, 82% were seen once. The source of the sample is a study of tumor T cells in aggressive B-cell lymphoma. The chain employs TRBV5-4 and TRBJ2-3; TRBD2 aligns across 7 bases. The source material was tumor tissue. This clonotype originated in an adult with diffuse large B cell lymphoma. The CDR3 nucleotides are TGTGCCAGCAGCCGAACTAGCGGCACAGATACGCAGTATTTT. Its translation: CASSRTSGTDTQYF.